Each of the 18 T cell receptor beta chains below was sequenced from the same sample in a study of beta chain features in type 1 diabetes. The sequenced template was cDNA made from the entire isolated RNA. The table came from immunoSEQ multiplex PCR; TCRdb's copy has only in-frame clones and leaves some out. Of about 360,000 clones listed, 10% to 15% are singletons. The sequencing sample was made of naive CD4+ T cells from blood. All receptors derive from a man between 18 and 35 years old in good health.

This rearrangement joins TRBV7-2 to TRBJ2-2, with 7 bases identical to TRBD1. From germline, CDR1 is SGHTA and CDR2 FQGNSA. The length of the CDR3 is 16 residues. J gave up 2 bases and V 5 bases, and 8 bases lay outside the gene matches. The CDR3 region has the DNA TGTGCCAGCAGCCTGACAGGGAGTCTCAACACCGGGGAGCTGTTTTTT. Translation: CASSLTGSLNTGELFF.

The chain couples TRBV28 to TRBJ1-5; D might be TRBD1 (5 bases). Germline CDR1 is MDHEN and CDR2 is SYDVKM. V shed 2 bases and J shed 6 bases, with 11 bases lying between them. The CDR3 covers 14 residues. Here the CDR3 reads CASSLGGESQPQHF. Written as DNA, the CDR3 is TGTGCCAGCAGTTTAGGGGGGGAGAGTCAGCCCCAGCATTTT.

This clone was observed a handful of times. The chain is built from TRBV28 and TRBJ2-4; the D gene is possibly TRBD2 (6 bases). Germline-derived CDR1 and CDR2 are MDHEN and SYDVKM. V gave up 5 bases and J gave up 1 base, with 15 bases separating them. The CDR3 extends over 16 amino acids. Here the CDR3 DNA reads TGTGCCAGCAGTCATAAACGGGGGTGGGCCAAAAACATTCAGTACTTC. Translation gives CASSHKRGWAKNIQYF.

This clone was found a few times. The CDR3 DNA reads TGTGCCAGCAGGTCACAGGGCTCTGGGGCCAACGTCCTGACTTTC. It encodes CASRSQGSGANVLTF. V and J are TRBV28 and TRBJ2-6; tentatively, D is TRBD1 (6 bases). CDR1 is MDHEN and CDR2 is SYDVKM in the germline V gene. V was cut by 6 bases and J by 0 bases, with 9 bases left in between. The CDR3 length is 15 residues.

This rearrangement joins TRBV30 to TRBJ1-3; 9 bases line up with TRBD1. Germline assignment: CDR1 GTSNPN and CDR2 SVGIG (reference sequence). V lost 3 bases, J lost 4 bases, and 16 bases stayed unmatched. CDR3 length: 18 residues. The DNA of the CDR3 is TGTGCCTGGAGGACCCTACAAGACAGGGGGTCTGCAGGAAACACCATATATTTT. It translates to CAWRTLQDRGSAGNTIYF.

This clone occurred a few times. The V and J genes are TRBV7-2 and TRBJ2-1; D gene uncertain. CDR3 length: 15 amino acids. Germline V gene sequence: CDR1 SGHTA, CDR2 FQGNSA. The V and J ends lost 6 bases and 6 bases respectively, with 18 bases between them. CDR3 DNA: TGTGCCAGCAGGGCGGCGGTCTATTTGGTCAATGAGCAGTTCTTC. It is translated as CASRAAVYLVNEQFF.

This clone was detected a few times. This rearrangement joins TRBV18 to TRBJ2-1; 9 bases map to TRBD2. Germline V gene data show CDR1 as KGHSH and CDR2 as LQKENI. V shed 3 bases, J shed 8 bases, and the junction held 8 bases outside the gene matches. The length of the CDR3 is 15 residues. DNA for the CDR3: TGTGCCAGCTCACCTTCCGCGGGAGGGAGCGATGAGCAGTTCTTC. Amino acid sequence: CASSPSAGGSDEQFF.

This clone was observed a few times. The CDR3 coding sequence is TGTGCCAGCAGCCGTCAACCCGGGGGCACAGATACGCAGTATTTT. Translation gives CASSRQPGGTDTQYF. V is TRBV7-3 and J is TRBJ2-3; D might be TRBD2 (5 bases). The germline CDR1 and CDR2 sequences are SGHTA and FQGTGA. V was trimmed by 5 bases and J by 1 base, leaving 13 bases between them. The CDR3 sequence is 15 residues long.

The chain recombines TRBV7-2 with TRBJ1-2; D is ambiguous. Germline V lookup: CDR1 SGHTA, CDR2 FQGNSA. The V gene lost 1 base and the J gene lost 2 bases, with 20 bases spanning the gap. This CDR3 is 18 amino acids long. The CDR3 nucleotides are TGTGCCAGCAGCTTAGGGAGGGAACATCCCGTTAGAAACTATGGCTACACCTTC. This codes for CASSLGREHPVRNYGYTF.

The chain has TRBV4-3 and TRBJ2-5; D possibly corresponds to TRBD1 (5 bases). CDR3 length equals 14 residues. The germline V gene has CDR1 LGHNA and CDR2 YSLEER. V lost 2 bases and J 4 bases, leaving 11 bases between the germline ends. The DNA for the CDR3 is TGCGCCAGCAGCCAAAGCAGGGTCACAGAGACCCAGTACTTC. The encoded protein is CASSQSRVTETQYF.

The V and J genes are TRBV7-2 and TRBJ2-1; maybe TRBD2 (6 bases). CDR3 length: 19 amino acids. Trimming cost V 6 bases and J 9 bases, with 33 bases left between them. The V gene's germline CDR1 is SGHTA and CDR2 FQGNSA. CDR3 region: CASRRTRDSWPQRIGEQFF. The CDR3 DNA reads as TGTGCCAGCAGACGAACCCGGGACTCCTGGCCGCAGCGCATCGGTGAGCAGTTCTTC.

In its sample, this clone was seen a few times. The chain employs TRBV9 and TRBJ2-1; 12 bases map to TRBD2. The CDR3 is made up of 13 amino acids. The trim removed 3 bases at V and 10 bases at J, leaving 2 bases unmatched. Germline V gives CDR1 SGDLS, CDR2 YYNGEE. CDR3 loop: CASSAGTSGEQFF. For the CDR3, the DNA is TGTGCCAGCAGCGCCGGGACTAGCGGGGAGCAGTTCTTC.

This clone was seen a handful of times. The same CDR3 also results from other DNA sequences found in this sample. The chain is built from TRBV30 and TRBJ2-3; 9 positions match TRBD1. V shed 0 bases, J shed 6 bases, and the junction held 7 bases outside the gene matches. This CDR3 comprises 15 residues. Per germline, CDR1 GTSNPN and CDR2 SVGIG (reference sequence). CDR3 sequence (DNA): TGTGCCTGGAGTGTAATGGGACAGGGTACCGATACGCAGTATTTT. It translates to CAWSVMGQGTDTQYF.

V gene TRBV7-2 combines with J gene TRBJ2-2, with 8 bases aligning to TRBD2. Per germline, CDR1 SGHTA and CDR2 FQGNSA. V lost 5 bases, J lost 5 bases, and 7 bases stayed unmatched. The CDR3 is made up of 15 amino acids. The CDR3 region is CASSLGLAETGELFF. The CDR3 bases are TGTGCCAGCAGCCTCGGACTAGCAGAAACCGGGGAGCTGTTTTTT.

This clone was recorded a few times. CDR3 loop: CASSSGTGYQETQYF. CDR3 DNA: TGTGCCAGCAGCTCCGGGACAGGGTACCAAGAGACCCAGTACTTC. The chain uses TRBV7-9 and TRBJ2-5, with 9 bases that match TRBD1. The V segment lost 4 bases and the J segment 0 bases; nucleotides outside the gene matches: 3. CDR1 and CDR2 from the germline V gene are SEHNR and FQNEAQ (reference sequence). The CDR3 contains 15 residues. The complete variable domain, with remaining parts taken from reference TRBV7-9 and TRBJ2-5, reads DTGVSQNPRHKITKRGQNVTFRCDPISEHNRLYWYRQTLGQGPEFLTYFQNEAQLEKSRLLSDRFSAERPKGSFSTLEIQRTEQGDSAMYLCASSSGTGYQETQYFGPGTRLLVL.

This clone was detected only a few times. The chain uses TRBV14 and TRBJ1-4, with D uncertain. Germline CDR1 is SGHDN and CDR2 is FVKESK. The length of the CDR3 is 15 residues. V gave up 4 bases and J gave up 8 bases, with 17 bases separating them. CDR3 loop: CASSRPAGLEEKLFF. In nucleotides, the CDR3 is TGTGCCAGCAGCCGCCCAGCGGGATTAGAGGAAAAACTGTTTTTT.

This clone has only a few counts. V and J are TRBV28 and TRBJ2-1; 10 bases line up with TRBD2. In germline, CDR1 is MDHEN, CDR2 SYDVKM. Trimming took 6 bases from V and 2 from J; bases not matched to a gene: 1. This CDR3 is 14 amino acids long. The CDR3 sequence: CASSTSGTYNEQFF. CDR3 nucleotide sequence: TGTGCCAGCAGCACTAGCGGGACCTACAATGAGCAGTTCTTC.

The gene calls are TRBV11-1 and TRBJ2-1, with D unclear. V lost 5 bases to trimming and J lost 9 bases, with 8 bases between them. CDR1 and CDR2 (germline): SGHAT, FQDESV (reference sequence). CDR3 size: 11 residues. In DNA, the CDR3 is TGTGCCAGCAGCCAGAACACTGAGCAGTTCTTC. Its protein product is CASSQNTEQFF.